This T cell receptor (beta chain) was sequenced in a study of blood T cell repertoires in COVID-19. This CDR3 is built from 14 residues. Germline V CDR1 and CDR2: MDHEN, SYDVKM. Trimming cost V 3 bases and J 4 bases, with 12 bases left between them. Repertoires were generated with immunoSEQ multiplex PCR, while TCRdb's copy carries only in-frame clones and drops some. Of 300,000 to 350,000 clones in the sample, about 87% were seen once. This clone was observed a single time. Sequencing input: PBMCs or T cells enriched from blood (not recorded which). The source of this sequence is a man younger than 45 who had recovered from COVID-19. V gene TRBV28 combines with J gene TRBJ2-5; tentatively, D is TRBD1 (6 bases). The CDR3 nucleotides read TGTGCCAGCAGTTTTACAGGGACGAGAGAGACCCAGTACTTC. Translating it yields CASSFTGTRETQYF. Drawing the rest from reference TRBV28 and TRBJ2-5, the complete variable domain is DVKVTQSSRYLVKRTGEKVFLECVQDMDHENMFWYRQDPGLGLRLIYFSYDVKMKEKGDIPEGYSVSREKKERFSLILESASTNQTSMYLCASSFTGTRETQYFGPGTRLLVL.